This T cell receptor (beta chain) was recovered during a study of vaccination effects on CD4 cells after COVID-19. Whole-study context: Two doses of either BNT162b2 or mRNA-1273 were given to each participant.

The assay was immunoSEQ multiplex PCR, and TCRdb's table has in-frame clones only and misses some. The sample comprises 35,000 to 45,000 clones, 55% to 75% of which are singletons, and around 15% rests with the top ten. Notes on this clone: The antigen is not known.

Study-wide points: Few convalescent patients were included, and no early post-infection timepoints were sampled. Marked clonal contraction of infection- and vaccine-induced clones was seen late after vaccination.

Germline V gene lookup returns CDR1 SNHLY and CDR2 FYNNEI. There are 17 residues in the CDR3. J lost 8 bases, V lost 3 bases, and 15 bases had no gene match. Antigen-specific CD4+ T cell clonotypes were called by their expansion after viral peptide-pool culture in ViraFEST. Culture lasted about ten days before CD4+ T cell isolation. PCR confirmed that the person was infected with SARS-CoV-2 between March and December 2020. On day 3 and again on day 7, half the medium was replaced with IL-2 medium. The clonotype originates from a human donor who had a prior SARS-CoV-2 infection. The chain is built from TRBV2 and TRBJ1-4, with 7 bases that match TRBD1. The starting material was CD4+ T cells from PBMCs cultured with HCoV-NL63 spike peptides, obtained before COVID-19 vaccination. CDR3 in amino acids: CASSDPAGRGSGEKLFF. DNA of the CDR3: TGTGCCAGCAGTGACCCCGCGGGCAGGGGGAGTGGGGAAAAACTGTTTTTT. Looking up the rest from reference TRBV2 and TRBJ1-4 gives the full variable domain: EPEVTQTPSHQVTQMGQEVILRCVPISNHLYFYWYRQILGQKVEFLVSFYNNEISEKSEIFDDQFSVERPDGSNFTLKIRSTKLEDSAMYFCASSDPAGRGSGEKLFFGSGTQLSVL.